The 18 T cell receptor beta chains presented below share a single source sample, sequenced in a study of tumor-infiltrating lymphocytes in glioblastoma multiforme. Three nested ARM-PCR rounds with V-beta and C-beta primers built TCRB libraries. From the multiplex PCR reads, TCRdb called clonotypes with MiXCR, one entry per CDR3 protein. Altogether some 14,000 distinct CDR3 sequences are present, roughly 71% being singletons, with the ten largest covering less than 50%. The sequencing sample was made of brain tumor tissue. The receptors shown here come from a male donor with glioblastoma.

This chain joins TRBV6-5 and TRBJ2-1; weak D call: TRBD1 (6 bases). This CDR3 spans 13 amino acids. Germline lookup yields CDR1 MNHEY and CDR2 SVGAGI. In nucleotides, the CDR3 is TGTATCAGCAGTTACTCGGCAGGGGATGAGCAGTTCTTC. Translating gives CISSYSAGDEQFF.

A remark on this clonotype: The germline gene is not matched at one end of the junction; a read error may be the cause. This chain connects TRBV20-1 to TRBJ2-7; no firm D call. The germline CDR1 and CDR2 sequences are DFQATT and SNEGSKA (reference sequence). The CDR3 is 13 amino acids. The CDR3: CIAREQYSYEQYF. The CDR3 coding sequence is TGCATTGCTAGAGAACAATACTCCTACGAGCAGTACTTC.

By share of the sample, this clonotype is medium-sized. The chain carries TRBV5-4 and TRBJ2-5; D may be TRBD2 (6 bases). Trimming removed 9 bases from V and 5 bases from J, with 20 bases in between. CDR1 and CDR2 from the germline V gene are SGHNT and YYREEE (reference sequence). The CDR3 is made up of 14 amino acids. The CDR3 DNA reads TGTGCCACCCGGGGGAATCTGGATGGGGAGACCCAGTACTTC. Amino acids: CATRGNLDGETQYF.

This clonotype has just one count. At one boundary the junction diverges from the germline segment, which might be a read error. The V call is TRBV4-1, the J call TRBJ2-7; D may match TRBD1 or TRBD2 (5 bases each). Germline loops: CDR1 MGHRA, CDR2 YSYEKL. This CDR3 is built from 15 residues. As DNA, the CDR3 is TGCGCAAGCAGCCGGGACCTGATGGGGTCCCTAGAGCAGTACTTC. This translates into CASSRDLMGSLEQYF.

This clonotype has more than one count but fewer than ten. The chain recombines TRBV6-5 with TRBJ2-7, with TRBD2 as a possible D gene (6 bases). The CDR3 loop spans 13 amino acids. Germline-derived CDR1 and CDR2 are MNHEY and SVGAGI. The V and J ends lost 11 bases and 2 bases respectively, with 16 bases between them. CDR3: CACHGGTAYEQYF. The CDR3 region has the DNA TGTGCCTGCCATGGAGGGACTGCCTACGAGCAGTACTTC.

This clonotype has only a few counts. The CDR3 DNA sequence: TGTGCCAGCAGCTCCGGACAGGTGGGCGAGCAGTACTTC. Its protein is CASSSGQVGEQYF. The gene calls are TRBV11-3 and TRBJ2-7; 7 positions agree with TRBD1. Germline lookup yields CDR1 SGHNT and CDR2 YENEEA. V dropped 4 bases and J dropped 6; count of bases not matched to a gene: 6. This CDR3 has 13 amino acids.

V gene TRBV11-2 combines with J gene TRBJ2-5; D is unresolved. The germline V and J ends were trimmed by 3 bases and 5 bases, with 4 bases remaining between them. The CDR3 consists of 11 residues. Germline values: CDR1 SGHAT, CDR2 FQNNGV. CDR3 amino acids: CASSFYETQYF. CDR3 DNA sequence: TGTGCCAGCAGCTTCTACGAGACCCAGTACTTC.

Turning to this clonotype: One end of the junction does not line up with germline, which may come from a read error. This chain uses TRBV29-1 with TRBJ2-1; D ambiguous. This CDR3 spans 13 amino acids. CDR1 and CDR2 from the germline V gene are SQVTM and ANQGSEA. CDR3 loop: CSAEVRLVGEQFF. The CDR3, as DNA: TGCAGCGCTGAAGTACGACTGGTTGGTGAGCAGTTCTTC.

The rearrangement uses TRBV12-3 or TRBV12-4 and TRBJ2-2; 11 nucleotides agree with TRBD2. The CDR3 is made up of 18 amino acids. J lost 2 bases, V lost 1 base, and 6 bases had no gene match. The CDR3 loop is CASSLVGLAVPNTGELFF. The CDR3 nucleotides are TGTGCCAGCAGTTTAGTGGGACTAGCGGTTCCCAACACCGGGGAGCTGTTTTTT.

The rearrangement joins TRBV4-1 to TRBJ1-1; D gene ambiguous. The CDR3 loop spans 13 amino acids. Germline CDR1 MGHRA, CDR2 YSYEKL. The CDR3 DNA reads as TGCACTAGCAGCCAAGAGATTTCGACAGAAGCTTTCTTT. Its translation is CTSSQEISTEAFF.

Turning to this clonotype: Likely a read error: the CDR3 ends without its conserved phenylalanine or tryptophan. Because the CDR3's place on the DNA is in doubt, the DNA is left out and the CDR3 is given as listed by TCRdb. This chain uses TRBV5-8 with TRBJ1-2; the table's D call TRBD1 went unverified against the DNA. Counting both end residues, the CDR3 totals 14 amino acids. Germline CDR1 SGHTS, CDR2 YDEGEE. The CDR3 sequence: CASRLPGRLYGYTS.

This clonotype was counted ten times or more. One junction end disagrees with the germline gene, perhaps due to a read error. The rearrangement uses TRBV11-2 and TRBJ1-1; D remains ambiguous. The CDR3 consists of 13 residues. Germline CDR1 SGHAT, CDR2 FQNNGV. For the CDR3, the DNA is TGTGCCAGCACCTTAGGGCTGGGAGTGAAAGCTTTCTTT. Its translation: CASTLGLGVKAFF.

This clonotype was detected once. The chain joins TRBV11-2 to TRBJ2-3, with D perhaps matching TRBD2 (6 bases). Germline CDR1 is SGHAT and CDR2 is FQNNGV. The CDR3 runs to 14 residues. Deletions cut 1 base from V and 4 bases from J, with 9 bases between. CDR3 residues: CASSLVGSSDTQYF. The CDR3 DNA reads as TGTGCCAGCAGCTTAGTCGGGAGTTCAGATACGCAGTATTTT.

V and J are TRBV6-1 and TRBJ1-2, with 8 bases lining up with TRBD1. The CDR3 is 15 residues long. Unmatched junction bases numbered 12, after V lost 3 bases and J lost 9 bases. Germline values: CDR1 MNHNS, CDR2 SASEGT. The chain's CDR3 is CASSEETGASRSYTF. The CDR3 DNA follows: TGTGCCAGCAGTGAGGAGACAGGGGCATCTAGGAGCTACACCTTC.

Details on this clonotype: The junction differs from germline at one of its ends, possibly a read error. This rearrangement joins TRBV4-2 to TRBJ1-1, with D hard to call. CDR1 LGHNA and CDR2 YNFKEQ come from the germline V gene. This CDR3 contains 13 residues. CDR3 nucleotides: TGTGCCAGCAGCCAAGGGTTAGAAACTGAGGCTGTCTTT. Protein sequence: CASSQGLETEAVF.

This clonotype was counted once. In this CDR3 the conserved last residue, phenylalanine or tryptophan, is missing, so a read error is likely. The chain recombines TRBV5-6 with TRBJ1-1; no definite D call. The V end was cut by 0 bases, the J end by 8 bases, with 8 bases between. Per the germline V gene, CDR1 is SGHDT and CDR2 is YYEEEE. CDR3 length equals 12 residues. CDR3 protein: CASSLGRLEAFV. The DNA of the CDR3 is TGTGCCAGCAGCTTGGGTCGTCTCGAAGCTTTCGTT.

The rearrangement links TRBV11-1 to TRBJ2-2, with D hard to call. The length of the CDR3 is 14 residues. Germline V CDR1 and CDR2: SGHAT, FQDESV (reference sequence). The germline V and J ends were trimmed by 1 base and 4 bases, with 7 bases remaining between them. CDR3 sequence reads: CASSLVSLTGELFF. The DNA for the CDR3 is TGTGCCAGCAGCTTAGTTTCTCTCACCGGGGAGCTGTTTTTT.

The genes are TRBV11-2 and TRBJ2-2; 8 bases map to TRBD2. Germline V gives CDR1 SGHAT, CDR2 FQNNGV. The CDR3 is 19 residues long. The junction had 18 bases not matched to a gene; V was cut back by 1 base and J by 8 bases. The CDR3 coding sequence is TGTGCCAGCAGCTTAGTTAGTTCCAGCGGGGGCTCGAACGCAGGGGAGCTGTTTTTT. Translation: CASSLVSSSGGSNAGELFF.